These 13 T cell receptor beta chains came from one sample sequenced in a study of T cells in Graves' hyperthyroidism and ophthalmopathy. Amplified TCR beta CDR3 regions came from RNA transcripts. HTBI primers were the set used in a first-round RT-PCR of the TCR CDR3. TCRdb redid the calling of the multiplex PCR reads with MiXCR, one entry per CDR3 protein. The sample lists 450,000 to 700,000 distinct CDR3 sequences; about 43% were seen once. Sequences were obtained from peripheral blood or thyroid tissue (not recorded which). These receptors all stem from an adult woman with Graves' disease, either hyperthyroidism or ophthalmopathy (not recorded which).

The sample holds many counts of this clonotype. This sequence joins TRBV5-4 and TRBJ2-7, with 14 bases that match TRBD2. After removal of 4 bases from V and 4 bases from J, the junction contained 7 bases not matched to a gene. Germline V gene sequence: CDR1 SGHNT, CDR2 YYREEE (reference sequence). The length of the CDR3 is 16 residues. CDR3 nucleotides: TGTGCCAGCAGCCCGGGACTAGCGGGAGTTTTATACGAGCAGTACTTC. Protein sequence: CASSPGLAGVLYEQYF.

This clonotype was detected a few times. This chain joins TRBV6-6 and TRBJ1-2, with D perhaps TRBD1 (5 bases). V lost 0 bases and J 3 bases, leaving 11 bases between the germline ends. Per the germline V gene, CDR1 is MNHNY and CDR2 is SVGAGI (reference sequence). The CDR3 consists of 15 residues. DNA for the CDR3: TGTGCCAGCAGTTACTCGACCAGGGTGCACTATGGCTACACCTTC. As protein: CASSYSTRVHYGYTF.

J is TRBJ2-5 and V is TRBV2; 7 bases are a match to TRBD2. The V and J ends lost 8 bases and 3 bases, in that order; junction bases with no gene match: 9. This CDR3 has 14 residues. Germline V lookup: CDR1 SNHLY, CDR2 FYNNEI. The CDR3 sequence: CASRTRSRKETQYF. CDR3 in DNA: TGTGCCAGCCGGACTAGGTCCAGAAAAGAGACCCAGTACTTC.

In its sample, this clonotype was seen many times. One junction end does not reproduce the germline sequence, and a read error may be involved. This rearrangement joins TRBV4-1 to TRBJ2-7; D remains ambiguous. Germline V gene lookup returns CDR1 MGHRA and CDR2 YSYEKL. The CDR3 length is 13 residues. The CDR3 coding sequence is TGCGCCAGCAGCCAAGTCTCGGCTTTTAACCCAGGCTTC. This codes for CASSQVSAFNPGF.

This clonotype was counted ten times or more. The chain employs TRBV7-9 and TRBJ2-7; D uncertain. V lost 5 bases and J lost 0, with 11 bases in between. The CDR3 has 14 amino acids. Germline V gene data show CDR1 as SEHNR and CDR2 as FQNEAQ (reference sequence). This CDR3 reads CASSPSVSSYEQYF. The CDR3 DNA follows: TGTGCCAGCAGCCCGTCGGTCAGCTCCTACGAGCAGTACTTC.

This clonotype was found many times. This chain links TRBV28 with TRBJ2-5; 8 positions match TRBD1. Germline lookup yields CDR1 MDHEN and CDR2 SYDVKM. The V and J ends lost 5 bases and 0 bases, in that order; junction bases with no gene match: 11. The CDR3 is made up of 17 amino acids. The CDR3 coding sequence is TGTGCCAGCAGTGGGCCGGGACAGGCTACCGACCAAGAGACCCAGTACTTC. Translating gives CASSGPGQATDQETQYF.

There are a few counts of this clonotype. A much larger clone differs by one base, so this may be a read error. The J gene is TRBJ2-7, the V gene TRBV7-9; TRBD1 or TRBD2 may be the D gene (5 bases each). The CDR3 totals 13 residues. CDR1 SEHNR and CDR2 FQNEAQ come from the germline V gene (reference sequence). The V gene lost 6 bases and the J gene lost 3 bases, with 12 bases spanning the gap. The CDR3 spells CASSFGAIYEQYF. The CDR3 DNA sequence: TGTGCCAGCAGTTTCGGGGCGATCTACGAGCAGTACTTC.

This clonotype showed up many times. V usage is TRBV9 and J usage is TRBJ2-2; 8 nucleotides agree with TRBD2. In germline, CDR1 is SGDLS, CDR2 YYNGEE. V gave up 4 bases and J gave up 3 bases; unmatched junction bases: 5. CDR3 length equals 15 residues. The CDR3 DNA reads TGTGCCAGCAGCACCCGGGGGGGGCACACCGGGGAGCTGTTTTTT. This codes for CASSTRGGHTGELFF.

The DNA of the CDR3 is TGTGCCAGCAGCCAAACACCCGAAAAACTGTTTTTT. It encodes CASSQTPEKLFF. V is TRBV3-1 and J is TRBJ1-4; D unclear. CDR1 is LGHDT and CDR2 is YNNKEL in the germline V gene (reference sequence). Trimming cost V 2 bases and J 8 bases, with 6 bases left between them. The CDR3 totals 12 residues.

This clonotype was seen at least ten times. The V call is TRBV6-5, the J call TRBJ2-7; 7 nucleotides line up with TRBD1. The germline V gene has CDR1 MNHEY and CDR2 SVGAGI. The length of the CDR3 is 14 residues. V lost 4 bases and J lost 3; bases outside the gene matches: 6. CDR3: CASSSRQGYYEQYF. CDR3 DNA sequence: TGTGCCAGCAGTTCCAGACAGGGCTACTACGAGCAGTACTTC.

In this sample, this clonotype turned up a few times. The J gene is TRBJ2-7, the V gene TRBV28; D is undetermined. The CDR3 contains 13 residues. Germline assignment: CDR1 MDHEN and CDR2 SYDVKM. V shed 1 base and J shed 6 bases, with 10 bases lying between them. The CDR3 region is CASSLSPHSEQYF. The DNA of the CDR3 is TGTGCCAGCAGTTTATCGCCCCACAGCGAGCAGTACTTC.

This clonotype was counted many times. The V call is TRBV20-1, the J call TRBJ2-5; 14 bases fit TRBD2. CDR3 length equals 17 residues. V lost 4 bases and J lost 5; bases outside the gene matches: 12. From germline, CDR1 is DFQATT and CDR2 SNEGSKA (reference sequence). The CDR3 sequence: CSATFWGLAGVRETQYF. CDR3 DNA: TGCAGTGCTACTTTTTGGGGACTAGCGGGAGTAAGGGAGACCCAGTACTTC.

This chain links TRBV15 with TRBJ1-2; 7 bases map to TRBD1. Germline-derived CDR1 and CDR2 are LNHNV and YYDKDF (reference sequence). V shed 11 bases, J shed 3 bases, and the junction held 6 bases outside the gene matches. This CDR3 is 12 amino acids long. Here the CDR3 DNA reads TGTGCCGAACAGGGGATCGACTATGGCTACACCTTC. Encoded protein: CAEQGIDYGYTF.